These 31 T cell receptor beta chains share one sample of origin, sequenced in a study of T cells in Graves' hyperthyroidism and ophthalmopathy. RNA transcripts gave rise to amplified TCR beta CDR3 regions. HTBI primers were the set used in a first-round RT-PCR of the TCR CDR3. MiXCR, run by TCRdb on the multiplex PCR reads, gives a single entry per CDR3 protein. The sample consists of a few hundred thousand distinct CDR3 sequences, approximately 15% of them appearing once. The specimen sequenced was blood. These receptors all come from a woman aged 40 to 49 with Graves' ophthalmopathy.

This clonotype was recorded many times. The rearrangement uses TRBV27 and TRBJ1-6; D remains ambiguous. Per germline, CDR1 MNHEY and CDR2 SMNVEV (reference sequence). CDR3 length: 12 residues. Trimming shortened V by 5 bases and J by 9 bases, and 8 bases separated the two germline ends. The CDR3: CASSEGFSPLHF. The DNA of the CDR3 is TGTGCCAGCAGTGAAGGTTTTTCACCCCTCCACTTT.

There are many counts of this clonotype. The chain couples TRBV12-3 or TRBV12-4 to TRBJ2-1; 7 bases map to TRBD2. The V gene end was trimmed by 7 bases and the J gene end by 3 bases; junction bases not matched to a gene: 12. The CDR3 loop spans 16 amino acids. CDR3: CASTLDDGGSYNEQFF. The CDR3 region has the DNA TGTGCCAGCACCCTCGACGATGGCGGGAGCTACAATGAGCAGTTCTTC.

At least ten counts were recorded for this clonotype. DNA of the CDR3: TGCGCCAGCAGCCAGATGGGGGTAGGAACTGAAGCTTTCTTT. This translates into CASSQMGVGTEAFF. The genes are TRBV5-1 and TRBJ1-1; tentative D call: TRBD1 (5 bases). The germline V and J ends were trimmed by 4 bases and 5 bases, with 15 bases remaining between them. The CDR3 has 14 residues. The germline V gene has CDR1 SGHRS and CDR2 YFSETQ.

At least ten counts were recorded for this clonotype. The chain combines TRBV12-3 or TRBV12-4 with TRBJ1-4, with D possibly TRBD1 on 5 matching bases. This CDR3 comprises 14 residues. The V gene lost 8 bases and the J gene lost 7 bases, with 17 bases spanning the gap. CDR3 DNA: TGTGCCAGCCGCAAGCAGGGTACGGGTGAAAAACTGTTTTTT. Encoded protein: CASRKQGTGEKLFF.

The chain carries TRBV28 and TRBJ2-7; D tentatively reads TRBD1 or TRBD2 (5 bases each). The germline V gene encodes CDR1 MDHEN and CDR2 SYDVKM. Trimming stripped 6 bases from V and 0 bases from J, with 9 bases between. This CDR3 has 13 residues. Here the CDR3 DNA reads TGTGCCAGCAGCCATGGGACCTCCTACGAGCAGTACTTC. It specifies CASSHGTSYEQYF.

The sample holds many counts of this clonotype. The rearrangement links TRBV28 to TRBJ1-1, with unresolved D. The CDR3 consists of 12 residues. Trimming took off 10 bases at V and 0 bases at J, with 9 bases between the two ends. Germline-derived CDR1 and CDR2 are MDHEN and SYDVKM. The CDR3 spells CATEPMNTEAFF. Here the CDR3 DNA reads TGTGCCACCGAGCCCATGAACACTGAAGCTTTCTTT.

This clonotype was detected ten times or more. V gene TRBV28 combines with J gene TRBJ1-5, with D unclear. The length of the CDR3 is 15 residues. Germline loops: CDR1 MDHEN, CDR2 SYDVKM. Trimming removed 2 bases from V and 0 bases from J, with 8 bases in between. CDR3 sequence reads: CASSLPLGSNQPQHF. The CDR3 nucleotides read TGTGCCAGCAGTTTACCCTTGGGTAGCAATCAGCCCCAGCATTTT.

There are many counts of this clonotype. Germline is not matched at one junction end, which may reflect a read error. The J gene is TRBJ2-2, the V gene TRBV12-3 or TRBV12-4, with TRBD2 matching 8 bases. CDR3 length equals 15 residues. DNA of the CDR3: TGTGCCGGCAGAATCCGGGGGGGAGGGACCGGGGAGCTGTTTTTT. This codes for CAGRIRGGGTGELFF.

The table lists this clonotype with a few counts. The chain uses TRBV5-1 and TRBJ1-6; 8 nucleotides align to TRBD1. V lost 4 bases to trimming and J lost 8 bases; unmatched junction nucleotides: 5. The germline gives CDR1 SGHRS, CDR2 YFSETQ. The CDR3 contains 14 residues. CDR3: CASSETGVHSPLHF. Here the CDR3 DNA reads TGCGCCAGCAGCGAGACAGGGGTGCATTCACCCCTCCACTTT. Looking up the rest from reference TRBV5-1 and TRBJ1-6 gives the full variable domain: KAGVTQTPRYLIKTRGQQVTLSCSPISGHRSVSWYQQTPGQGLQFLFEYFSETQRNKGNFPGRFSGRQFSNSRSEMNVSTLELGDSALYLCASSETGVHSPLHFGNGTRLTVT.

This clonotype was seen many times. The gene calls are TRBV6-5 and TRBJ1-2, with D uncertain. The V end was cut by 2 bases, the J end by 2 bases, with 6 bases between. This CDR3 contains 13 residues. Germline-derived CDR1 and CDR2 are MNHEY and SVGAGI. The CDR3 protein is CASSYTANYGYTF. The CDR3 nucleotides are TGTGCCAGCAGTTACACAGCCAACTATGGCTACACCTTC.

At least ten counts were recorded for this clonotype. The chain has TRBV10-3 and TRBJ2-7; 10 nucleotides line up with TRBD2. The germline V gene has CDR1 ENHRY and CDR2 SYGVKD. This CDR3 is 13 amino acids long. CDR3 DNA sequence: TGTGGGGTAGCGGGGGGCCTCTCCTACGAGCAGTACTTC. It translates to CGVAGGLSYEQYF.

This clonotype was counted only a few times. The chain joins TRBV11-2 to TRBJ1-3; D is uncertain. Trimming took off 0 bases at V and 5 bases at J, with 14 bases between the two ends. This CDR3 region has 16 residues. The germline gives CDR1 SGHAT, CDR2 FQNNGV. The CDR3 is CASSLDILQFRNTIYF. The CDR3 DNA sequence: TGTGCCAGCAGCTTAGATATCTTACAGTTCAGAAACACCATATATTTT.

V is TRBV6-5 and J is TRBJ1-3; no reliable D call. The V gene's germline CDR1 is MNHEY and CDR2 SVGAGI. V lost 2 bases and J 0 bases, leaving 8 bases between the germline ends. This CDR3 spans 15 amino acids. In nucleotides, the CDR3 is TGTGCCAGCAGTTACACACCCCTCTCTGGAAACACCATATATTTT. This encodes CASSYTPLSGNTIYF.

On this clonotype: A much larger clone differs from this one at a single base, so this may be a read error. The chain has TRBV6-1 and TRBJ2-7; TRBD2 matches 10 bases. The length of the CDR3 is 13 residues. Germline loops: CDR1 MNHNS, CDR2 SASEGT. CDR3 region: CACSGLAAYEQYF. The CDR3 DNA is TGTGCCTGCAGCGGACTAGCGGCCTACGAGCAGTACTTC.

This clonotype occurred many times. The gene calls are TRBV2 and TRBJ2-7; D call uncertain. The ends were cut back, 10 bases at V and 0 bases at J, with 19 bases in the middle. Germline V gene sequence: CDR1 SNHLY, CDR2 FYNNEI. The CDR3 covers 15 residues. For the CDR3, the DNA is TGTGCCATCCTACGACTCACAATAGACTCCTACGAGCAGTACTTC. Its translation: CAILRLTIDSYEQYF.

This clonotype has at least ten counts. V and J are TRBV6-5 and TRBJ1-1, with 8 bases identical to TRBD1. The CDR3 runs to 18 residues. The V gene end was trimmed by 2 bases and the J gene end by 1 base; junction bases not matched to a gene: 12. Germline V gene data show CDR1 as MNHEY and CDR2 as SVGAGI. The CDR3 DNA reads as TGTGCCAGCAGTTACCGAGGACAGGGAGGGTCGGAGAACACTGAAGCTTTCTTT. It is translated as CASSYRGQGGSENTEAFF.

This clonotype has just a few counts. The rearrangement links TRBV12-3 or TRBV12-4 to TRBJ2-3; TRBD2 matches at 8 bases. V lost 4 bases and J lost 2; bases outside the gene matches: 8. CDR3 length: 16 amino acids. CDR3 DNA: TGTGCCAGCAGTTCCTATAGCGGGATTGCCACAGATACGCAGTATTTT. Translation: CASSSYSGIATDTQYF.

This clonotype was found a few times. The V gene is TRBV2, the J gene TRBJ1-2; 7 bases line up with TRBD1. Germline CDR1 and CDR2: SNHLY and FYNNEI. V shed 3 bases, J shed 7 bases, and the junction held 8 bases outside the gene matches. This CDR3 region has 14 residues. CDR3 amino acids: CASSDDRAWGGYTF. In nucleotides, the CDR3 is TGTGCCAGCAGTGACGACAGGGCCTGGGGTGGCTACACCTTC.

CDR3 loop: CASSPGGRMSYEQYF. In DNA form, the CDR3 reads TGTGCCAGCTCACCGGGCGGGAGAATGTCCTACGAGCAGTACTTC. The chain carries TRBV11-2 and TRBJ2-7, with TRBD2 identical over 7 bases. Germline CDR1 is SGHAT and CDR2 is FQNNGV. The CDR3 is 15 residues long. The ends lost 8 bases at V and 1 base at J; junction bases unmatched: 11.

This clonotype came up many times. The chain carries TRBV13 and TRBJ2-7, with D possibly matching TRBD2 (6 bases). Germline CDR1 is PRHDT and CDR2 is FYEKMQ (reference sequence). The CDR3 has 14 amino acids. V was clipped by 0 bases and J by 7 bases, with 13 bases between them. The CDR3 nucleotides are TGTGCCAGCAGCTTAGGCAGCGTCGCGGGGGAGCAGTACTTC. It specifies CASSLGSVAGEQYF.

This clonotype was detected many times. The chain links TRBV2 to TRBJ1-2; 10 bases fit TRBD1. Per germline, CDR1 SNHLY and CDR2 FYNNEI. With V trimmed by 6 bases and J by 2 bases, 12 bases remained unmatched. CDR3 length: 17 amino acids. CDR3 sequence (DNA): TGTGCCAGCAGGGCCCGGGACAGGGGAGCCCAGAACTATGGCTACACCTTC. It codes for CASRARDRGAQNYGYTF.

This clonotype was counted between two and nine times. The genes are TRBV7-2 and TRBJ1-6, with D tentatively TRBD1 (5 bases). The CDR3 has 13 residues. CDR1 is SGHTA, CDR2 FQGNSA, per germline. With 5 bases removed from V and 14 bases from J, the gap between germline ends came to 16 bases. The DNA for the CDR3 is TGTGCCAGCAGCGGAATTGGGGGATTCACCCTCCACTTT. This encodes CASSGIGGFTLHF.

This sequence joins TRBV29-1 and TRBJ1-1; TRBD1 matches 7 bases. There are 13 residues in the CDR3. V lost 7 bases, J lost 3 bases, and 8 bases stayed unmatched. Germline V gene lookup returns CDR1 SQVTM and CDR2 ANQGSEA. Here the CDR3 reads CSGGPGQYTEAFF. The CDR3 bases are TGCAGCGGTGGACCGGGACAGTACACTGAAGCTTTCTTT.

V gene TRBV2 combines with J gene TRBJ2-5; TRBD1 might be the D (5 bases). The V end was cut by 4 bases, the J end by 5 bases, with 14 bases between. CDR1 is SNHLY and CDR2 is FYNNEI in the germline V gene. This CDR3 contains 14 residues. This chain's CDR3 is CASSGGRAWETQYF. In DNA form, the CDR3 reads TGTGCCAGCAGTGGCGGCAGGGCGTGGGAGACCCAGTACTTC.

This clonotype was seen at least ten times. V gene TRBV11-2 combines with J gene TRBJ2-1; the match to TRBD1 covers 7 bases. Germline CDR1 and CDR2: SGHAT and FQNNGV. Germline trimming cut 6 bases from V and 0 bases from J; bases unmatched to any gene: 8. The CDR3 is made up of 16 amino acids. CDR3 nucleotides: TGTGCCAGCAGACCAACGAGGGGGCCCTCCTACAATGAGCAGTTCTTC. Residues: CASRPTRGPSYNEQFF.

This clonotype has just a few counts. The gene calls are TRBV20-1 and TRBJ1-4; weak D call: TRBD1 (6 bases). This CDR3 has 15 residues. Trimming stripped 6 bases from V and 8 bases from J, with 22 bases between. Germline assignment: CDR1 DFQATT and CDR2 SNEGSKA (reference sequence). Written as DNA, the CDR3 is TGCAGTGCCTCGGACAACAGGGACGTAGGGGAAAAACTGTTTTTT. The encoded protein is CSASDNRDVGEKLFF.

At least ten counts were recorded for this clonotype. The chain combines TRBV7-8 with TRBJ2-5, with TRBD2 as a possible D gene (6 bases). Germline loops: CDR1 SGHVS, CDR2 FQNEAQ. This CDR3 spans 15 amino acids. Trimming left V 5 bases short and J 3 bases short, with 16 bases between. The CDR3 region has the DNA TGTGCCAGCAGCCTATGGGATGGCGGGAAAGAGACCCAGTACTTC. Protein: CASSLWDGGKETQYF.

This clonotype showed up many times. The chain has TRBV6-2 or TRBV6-3 and TRBJ2-1; 7 positions agree with TRBD2. With V trimmed by 3 bases and J by 0 bases, 11 bases remained unmatched. Germline assignment: CDR1 MNHEY and CDR2 SVGEGT. The CDR3 covers 18 residues. CDR3 residues: CASSYLASGRNSYNEQFF. CDR3 DNA sequence: TGTGCCAGCAGTTATTTAGCTAGCGGAAGAAACTCCTACAATGAGCAGTTCTTC.

This clonotype was seen a handful of times. The chain combines TRBV3-1 with TRBJ2-7, with TRBD1 identical over 12 bases. V shed 3 bases and J 3 bases; nucleotides not matched to a gene: 15. The V gene's germline CDR1 is LGHDT and CDR2 YNNKEL (reference sequence). The CDR3 loop spans 19 amino acids. The CDR3 nucleotides read TGTGCCAGCAGCCACACCTTCCGGGACAGGGGGCTGGTTGACTACGAGCAGTACTTC. Its translation: CASSHTFRDRGLVDYEQYF.

This clonotype was recorded many times. The chain uses TRBV2 and TRBJ1-5; D unclear. Trimming removed 9 bases at V and 0 bases at J, with 9 bases between. CDR1 is SNHLY and CDR2 is FYNNEI in the germline V gene. The CDR3 runs 13 residues. CDR3 region: CASELTSNQPQHF. As DNA, the CDR3 is TGTGCCAGTGAGCTGACTAGCAATCAGCCCCAGCATTTT. The full variable domain, rest sourced from reference TRBV2 and TRBJ1-5, is EPEVTQTPSHQVTQMGQEVILRCVPISNHLYFYWYRQILGQKVEFLVSFYNNEISEKSEIFDDQFSVERPDGSNFTLKIRSTKLEDSAMYFCASELTSNQPQHFGDGTRLSIL.

This clonotype came up many times. The chain has TRBV20-1 and TRBJ2-1, with D hard to call. The V end lost 6 bases, the J end lost 6 bases, and 12 bases lay between the germline ends. The CDR3 totals 12 residues. Germline CDR1 DFQATT, CDR2 SNEGSKA (reference sequence). The CDR3 spells CSAPRGPNEQFF. In DNA form, the CDR3 reads TGCAGTGCCCCCCGAGGCCCCAATGAGCAGTTCTTC.